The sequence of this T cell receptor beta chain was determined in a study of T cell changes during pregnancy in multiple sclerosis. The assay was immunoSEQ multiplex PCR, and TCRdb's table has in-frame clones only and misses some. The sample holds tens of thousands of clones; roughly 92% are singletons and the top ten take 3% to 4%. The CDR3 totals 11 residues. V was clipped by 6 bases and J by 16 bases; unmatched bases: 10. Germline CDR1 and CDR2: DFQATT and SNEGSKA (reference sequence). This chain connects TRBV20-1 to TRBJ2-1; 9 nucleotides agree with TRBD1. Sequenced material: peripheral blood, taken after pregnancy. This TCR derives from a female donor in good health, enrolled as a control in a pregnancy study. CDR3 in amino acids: CSATTGGQFFF. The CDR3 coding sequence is TGCAGTGCAACGACAGGGGGTCAATTCTTCTTC.